Below, 26 T cell receptor beta chains from the same sample are listed, as sequenced in a study of blood T cell repertoires in COVID-19 (dated by TCRdb to 2019 to 2021). Library method: the immunoSEQ multiplex PCR assay. As stored in TCRdb, this immuneACCESS dataset retains in-frame rearrangements with V and J assigned. A fraction of the clones does not appear; measured against another copy, unresolved V genes explain less than half of the discrepancy, and the remainder lacks a known reason. Across this sample there are around 150,000 clones, with 70% to 85% seen only once. The ten largest clones add up to almost 6.5% of the sample. The sequencing sample was made of peripheral blood. The receptors come from a human donor in a cohort sampled during active COVID-19.

This clone was observed a single time. CDR3 protein: CAWTTTKLDRREAFF. The CDR3 DNA reads TGTGCCTGGACGACCACTAAACTGGACAGACGTGAAGCTTTCTTT. The chain recombines TRBV30 with TRBJ1-1, with D tentatively TRBD1 (6 bases). Germline assignment: CDR1 GTSNPN and CDR2 SVGIG (reference sequence). There are 15 residues in the CDR3. Trimming stripped 4 bases from V and 7 bases from J, with 22 bases between.

This clone appeared once. The rearrangement uses TRBV19 and TRBJ2-5; TRBD1 is a possible D gene (6 bases). The germline V and J ends were trimmed by 6 bases and 1 base, with 12 bases remaining between them. Germline CDR1 reads LNHDA; CDR2 reads SQIVND (reference sequence). The CDR3 contains 14 residues. CDR3 sequence (DNA): TGTGCCAGTAGCCCGATGGACAGCCAAGAGACCCAGTACTTC. Translated: CASSPMDSQETQYF.

The chain links TRBV6-2 or TRBV6-3 to TRBJ1-6; 10 bases fit TRBD1. In germline, CDR1 is MNHEY, CDR2 SVGEGT. The junction had 9 bases not matched to a gene; V was cut back by 5 bases and J by 8 bases. The CDR3 has 16 amino acids. The DNA of the CDR3 is TGTGCCAGCAGTCCCGGGACAGGGGTAGGTCATTCACCCCTCCACTTT. Protein product: CASSPGTGVGHSPLHF.

The CDR3 nucleotides are TGCGCCAGCAGCCAAGATCCGACAGAGACCTACGAGCAGTACTTC. Amino acids: CASSQDPTETYEQYF. The rearrangement uses TRBV4-3 and TRBJ2-7, with D possibly being TRBD1 (5 bases). The CDR3 is 15 residues long. V was trimmed by 0 bases and J by 2 bases, leaving 11 bases between them. Per germline, CDR1 LGHNA and CDR2 YSLEER.

The rearrangement joins TRBV5-4 to TRBJ2-3, with TRBD2 matching over 12 bases. Trimming removed 6 bases from V and 6 bases from J; junction bases left unmatched: 8. There are 15 residues in the CDR3. Germline V gene lookup returns CDR1 SGHNT and CDR2 YYREEE (reference sequence). The DNA for the CDR3 is TGTGCCAGCACCGACAGGGGGACTAGCGGGGATACGCAGTATTTT. The encoded protein is CASTDRGTSGDTQYF.

The gene calls are TRBV6-6 and TRBJ1-2; TRBD1 matches at 8 bases. Germline loops: CDR1 MNHNY, CDR2 SVGAGI (reference sequence). This CDR3 is built from 13 residues. Trimming at V came to 11 bases and at J to 5 bases, leaving 10 bases not matched to a gene. For the CDR3, the DNA is TGTGCCTCCTCGTCGACAGGGGTATATGGCTACACCTTC. This gives the protein CASSSTGVYGYTF.

This chain links TRBV7-8 with TRBJ1-4; D perhaps matches TRBD1 (5 bases). The CDR3 is 14 amino acids. The V gene lost 1 base and the J gene lost 11 bases, with 14 bases spanning the gap. Germline assignment: CDR1 SGHVS and CDR2 FQNEAQ. CDR3 protein: CASSLGEGTLKLFF. CDR3 DNA sequence: TGTGCCAGCAGCTTAGGCGAGGGGACTTTGAAACTGTTTTTT.

The V gene is TRBV18, the J gene TRBJ2-1; D may be TRBD1 (6 bases). Germline CDR1 and CDR2: KGHSH and LQKENI. V gave up 3 bases and J gave up 0 bases, with 15 bases separating them. This CDR3 contains 17 residues. DNA of the CDR3: TGTGCCAGCTCACCTAGGGTGGGGGCCACCTCCTACAATGAGCAGTTCTTC. It translates to CASSPRVGATSYNEQFF.

The V and J genes are TRBV6-5 and TRBJ1-4; D uncertain. The CDR3 loop spans 14 amino acids. Per the germline V gene, CDR1 is MNHEY and CDR2 is SVGAGI. Deletions cut 3 bases from V and 10 bases from J, with 15 bases between. Here the CDR3 DNA reads TGTGCCAGCAGTTATACCCCCTCGGTCCCAAAACTGTTTTTT. Protein product: CASSYTPSVPKLFF.

The V call is TRBV6-5, the J call TRBJ1-4, with D possibly matching TRBD1 (6 bases). This CDR3 is built from 13 residues. The V gene's germline CDR1 is MNHEY and CDR2 SVGAGI. Trimming left V 8 bases short and J 1 base short, with 8 bases between. The CDR3 sequence is CASADRTNEKLFF. The CDR3 DNA reads TGTGCCAGCGCGGACAGAACTAATGAAAAACTGTTTTTT.

The rearrangement uses TRBV7-2 and TRBJ1-6; D may be TRBD1 (5 bases). The V and J ends lost 3 bases and 10 bases respectively, with 13 bases between them. CDR1 and CDR2 (germline): SGHTA, FQGNSA. This CDR3 is 14 amino acids long. The CDR3 loop is CASSLGGERSPLHF. CDR3 DNA: TGTGCCAGCAGCTTGGGGGGAGAGAGATCACCCCTCCACTTT.

This clone was counted between two and nine times. V is TRBV24-1 and J is TRBJ2-2; 7 bases fit TRBD1. CDR3 length: 14 amino acids. J was trimmed by 5 bases and V by 7 bases; bases with no gene match: 6. CDR1 is KGHDR, CDR2 SFDVKD, per germline. CDR3 region: CATRPQGMTGELFF. The CDR3 region has the DNA TGTGCCACCAGACCACAGGGGATGACCGGGGAGCTGTTTTTT.

This clone appeared a single time. The J gene is TRBJ1-2, the V gene TRBV5-5; possible D gene TRBD1, 6 bases. The CDR3 spans 17 residues. V gave up 0 bases and J gave up 8 bases, with 23 bases separating them. Per germline, CDR1 SGHKS and CDR2 YYEKEE (reference sequence). The CDR3 loop reads CASSLARAGDKFWGYTF. CDR3 nucleotides: TGTGCCAGCAGCTTGGCCCGGGCAGGGGATAAGTTTTGGGGCTACACCTTC.

The chain has TRBV5-1 and TRBJ1-1, with TRBD1 matching 9 bases. J gave up 10 bases and V 4 bases, and 14 bases lay outside the gene matches. The CDR3 is made up of 15 amino acids. Germline CDR1 and CDR2: SGHRS and YFSETQ. DNA for the CDR3: TGCGCCAGCAGCCAACGGACAGGGGTAGTAGTGGGAGCTTTCTTT. Translating it yields CASSQRTGVVVGAFF.

In regard to this clone: The sample has other DNA sequences that encode this CDR3 too. The J gene is TRBJ1-1, the V gene TRBV7-3; 7 bases are shared with TRBD1. The V gene's germline CDR1 is SGHTA and CDR2 FQGTGA. Unmatched junction bases numbered 4, after V lost 5 bases and J lost 4 bases. CDR3 length: 13 amino acids. The CDR3 spells CASSRDRVTEAFF. In nucleotides, the CDR3 is TGTGCCAGCAGCCGTGACAGGGTCACTGAAGCTTTCTTT. The variable domain in full, with the rest retrieved from reference TRBV7-3 and TRBJ1-1, is GAGVSQTPSNKVTEKGKYVELRCDPISGHTALYWYRQSLGQGPEFLIYFQGTGAADDSGLPNDRFFAVRPEGSVSTLKIQRTERGDSAVYLCASSRDRVTEAFFGQGTRLTVV.

The table lists this clone with a count of one. V is TRBV29-1 and J is TRBJ1-1; D unclear. Trimming cost V 0 bases and J 0 bases, with 5 bases left between them. CDR1 is SQVTM and CDR2 is ANQGSEA in the germline V gene. The CDR3 runs 13 residues. The CDR3 coding sequence is TGCAGCGTTGAAGACGCAGTGAACACTGAAGCTTTCTTT. It specifies CSVEDAVNTEAFF.

As DNA, the CDR3 is TGTGCCAGCAGTCGGTCATTGCCGGCCGGGGAGCTGTTTTTT. Its translation: CASSRSLPAGELFF. The V call is TRBV6-5, the J call TRBJ2-2; D is undetermined. CDR3 length: 14 residues. Deletions cut 5 bases from V and 6 bases from J, with 13 bases between. Germline CDR1 MNHEY, CDR2 SVGAGI.

The rearrangement uses TRBV19 and TRBJ1-4, with D tentatively TRBD1 (6 bases). The CDR3 length is 13 residues. The ends were cut back, 7 bases at V and 8 bases at J, with 14 bases in the middle. From germline, CDR1 is LNHDA and CDR2 SQIVND (reference sequence). The CDR3 region is CASTNRVGEKLFF. The CDR3 bases are TGTGCCAGTACTAACAGGGTGGGCGAAAAACTGTTTTTT.

This chain connects TRBV4-2 to TRBJ2-1; possible D gene TRBD1, 5 bases. The CDR3 runs to 13 residues. Trimming took 4 bases from V and 5 from J, leaving 9 bases between them. The germline V gene has CDR1 LGHNA and CDR2 YNFKEQ. CDR3 nucleotides: TGTGCCAGCAGCCTGGGGCCCCACAATGAGCAGTTCTTC. Translation gives CASSLGPHNEQFF.

The chain carries TRBV12-3 or TRBV12-4 and TRBJ2-2; D not resolved. The CDR3 runs 11 residues. Trimming shortened V by 3 bases and J by 7 bases, and 3 bases separated the two germline ends. Here the CDR3 DNA reads TGTGCCAGCAGTTTTTACGGGGAGCTGTTTTTT. Translated: CASSFYGELFF.

The chain combines TRBV5-1 with TRBJ2-2; 9 nucleotides match TRBD1. Trimming at V came to 4 bases and at J to 1 base, leaving 2 bases not matched to a gene. The CDR3 contains 15 residues. Germline CDR1 is SGHRS and CDR2 is YFSETQ. CDR3 sequence: CASSRTGENTGELFF. DNA of the CDR3: TGCGCCAGCAGCCGGACAGGGGAGAACACCGGGGAGCTGTTTTTT.

The chain recombines TRBV6-4 with TRBJ2-2, with TRBD1 as a possible D gene (5 bases). The CDR3 is made up of 15 amino acids. Germline CDR1 reads MRHNA; CDR2 reads SNTAGT. V lost 2 bases and J lost 1, with 8 bases in between. Here the CDR3 DNA reads TGTGCCAGCAGTGACGGGCAGGGGAACACCGGGGAGCTGTTTTTT. It is translated as CASSDGQGNTGELFF.

The chain recombines TRBV5-1 with TRBJ2-1, with unresolved D. Between the trimmed V and J ends, which lost 4 bases and 6 bases, there was a span of 23 bases. The germline CDR1 and CDR2 sequences are SGHRS and YFSETQ. The CDR3 spans 17 residues. This CDR3 is CASSTRPDTDSGNEQFF. The CDR3 bases are TGCGCCAGCAGCACCCGCCCTGATACAGATTCTGGCAATGAGCAGTTCTTC.

This rearrangement joins TRBV4-3 to TRBJ2-5; D is perhaps TRBD2 (6 bases). The V gene lost 2 bases and the J gene lost 5 bases, with 15 bases spanning the gap. Germline V gives CDR1 LGHNA, CDR2 YSLEER. CDR3 size: 15 residues. CDR3 coding DNA: TGCGCCAGCAGCCAATCGGTACTAGCAGTTGAGACCCAGTACTTC. Translated: CASSQSVLAVETQYF.

The chain recombines TRBV5-6 with TRBJ2-2; 7 bases agree with TRBD2. Germline-derived CDR1 and CDR2 are SGHDT and YYEEEE. V was pared by 0 bases and J by 6 bases, with 5 bases of the junction left unmatched. CDR3 length: 15 residues. The CDR3 nucleotides are TGTGCCAGCAGCTTGGACCAGGGAGGGGCCGGGGAGCTGTTTTTT. Translating gives CASSLDQGGAGELFF. Supplemented by reference TRBV5-6 and TRBJ2-2, the full variable domain reads DAGVTQSPTHLIKTRGQQVTLRCSPKSGHDTVSWYQQALGQGPQFIFQYYEEEERQRGNFPDRFSGHQFPNYSSELNVNALLLGDSALYLCASSLDQGGAGELFFGEGSRLTVL.

Here the CDR3 reads CASSGGGTGELFF. The CDR3 DNA reads TGTGCCAGTAGTGGGGGGGGCACCGGGGAGCTGTTTTTT. The rearrangement links TRBV19 to TRBJ2-2; 7 bases line up with TRBD2. Trimming at V came to 5 bases and at J to 4 bases, leaving 1 base not matched to a gene. Germline V gene lookup returns CDR1 LNHDA and CDR2 SQIVND (reference sequence). The CDR3 is 13 amino acids.